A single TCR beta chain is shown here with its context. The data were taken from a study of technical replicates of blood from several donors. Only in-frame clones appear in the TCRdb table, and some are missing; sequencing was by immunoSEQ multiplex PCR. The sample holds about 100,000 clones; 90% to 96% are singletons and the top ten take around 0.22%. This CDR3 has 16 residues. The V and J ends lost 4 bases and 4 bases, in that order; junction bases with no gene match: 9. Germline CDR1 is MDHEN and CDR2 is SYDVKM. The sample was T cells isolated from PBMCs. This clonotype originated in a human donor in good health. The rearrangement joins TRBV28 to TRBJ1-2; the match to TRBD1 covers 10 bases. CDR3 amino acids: CASSSQVRDRGYGYTF. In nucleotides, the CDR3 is TGTGCCAGCAGTTCTCAGGTCCGGGACAGGGGCTATGGCTACACCTTC.